Below, 25 T cell receptor beta chains from the same sample are listed, as sequenced in a study of blood T cell repertoires in COVID-19. Profiling relied on immunoSEQ multiplex PCR, and the TCRdb table lists in-frame clones only, not all of them. The sample lists some 370,000 clones; roughly 80% were seen once. Material: PBMCs or T cells enriched from blood (not recorded which). Every receptor here comes from a woman aged 45-65 years who had recovered from COVID-19.

The CDR3, as DNA: TGTGCCAGCAGCCAAGGGGCCAGCCTTTCAGCTAACTATGGCTACACCTTC. This sequence encodes CASSQGASLSANYGYTF. The chain carries TRBV3-1 (or the pseudogene TRBV3-2) and TRBJ1-2; D unresolved. The CDR3 covers 17 residues. Deletions cut 1 base from V and 0 bases from J, with 15 bases between. Germline V gene lookup returns CDR1 LGHDT and CDR2 YNNKEL (reference sequence).

This chain links TRBV6-5 with TRBJ2-1; D is unclear. V lost 8 bases and J 0 bases, leaving 2 bases between the germline ends. CDR3 length: 11 amino acids. The germline gives CDR1 MNHEY, CDR2 SVGAGI. CDR3 loop: CASLSYNEQFF. In nucleotides, the CDR3 is TGTGCCAGCCTCTCCTACAATGAGCAGTTCTTC.

CDR3 DNA sequence: TGCAGCGCGGGACTAGCGGGAGCATACGAGCAGTACTTC. Its protein is CSAGLAGAYEQYF. V and J are TRBV29-1 and TRBJ2-7; 14 nucleotides align to TRBD2. The V gene end was trimmed by 7 bases and the J gene end by 4 bases; junction bases not matched to a gene: 3. This CDR3 is 13 amino acids long. The germline V gene encodes CDR1 SQVTM and CDR2 ANQGSEA.

The chain employs TRBV2 and TRBJ1-2; tentatively, D is TRBD1 (6 bases). Trimming shortened V by 6 bases and J by 2 bases, and 19 bases separated the two germline ends. CDR1 and CDR2 (germline): SNHLY, FYNNEI. The CDR3 length is 16 residues. As DNA, the CDR3 is TGTGCCAGCAGGAGAGAGTTCGGACAGCCGAACTATGGCTACACCTTC. Residues: CASRREFGQPNYGYTF.

The chain recombines TRBV11-3 with TRBJ2-7, with D unresolved. From germline, CDR1 is SGHNT and CDR2 YENEEA. The ends were cut back, 1 base at V and 1 base at J, with 5 bases in the middle. The CDR3 length is 13 residues. The CDR3 sequence: CASSLGQSYEQYF. In DNA form, the CDR3 reads TGTGCCAGCAGCTTAGGGCAATCCTACGAGCAGTACTTC. The whole variable domain, filled in from reference TRBV11-3 and TRBJ2-7, reads EAGVVQSPRYKIIEKKQPVAFWCNPISGHNTLYWYLQNLGQGPELLIRYENEEAVDDSQLPKDRFSAERLKGVDSTLKIQPAELGDSAVYLCASSLGQSYEQYFGPGTRLTVT.

CDR3 sequence reads: CAWETGAGADTQYF. CDR3 nucleotide sequence: TGTGCCTGGGAAACAGGAGCGGGGGCAGATACGCAGTATTTT. This chain links TRBV30 with TRBJ2-3, with 8 nucleotides matching TRBD2. This CDR3 is 14 amino acids long. Per germline, CDR1 GTSNPN and CDR2 SVGIG (reference sequence). The junction had 8 bases not matched to a gene; V was cut back by 5 bases and J by 4 bases.

This CDR3 is CASLFEGQGLSGANVLTF. The CDR3 bases are TGTGCCAGCCTCTTTGAAGGACAGGGGTTATCTGGGGCCAACGTCCTGACTTTC. This rearrangement joins TRBV5-6 to TRBJ2-6; 9 bases are a match to TRBD1. Germline CDR1 is SGHDT and CDR2 is YYEEEE. V shed 7 bases and J 1 base; nucleotides not matched to a gene: 12. This CDR3 is built from 18 residues.

The genes are TRBV13 and TRBJ1-3; D uncertain. This CDR3 region has 16 residues. Trimming stripped 1 base from V and 0 bases from J, with 10 bases between. CDR1 and CDR2 from the germline V gene are PRHDT and FYEKMQ (reference sequence). The CDR3 spells CASSLDPGSSGNTIYF. The CDR3 DNA reads TGTGCCAGCAGCTTAGATCCGGGAAGCTCTGGAAACACCATATATTTT.

V is TRBV3-1 (or the pseudogene TRBV3-2) and J is TRBJ1-2; D call uncertain. The CDR3 runs 13 residues. Germline V gene lookup returns CDR1 LGHDT and CDR2 YNNKEL (reference sequence). Trimming pared 5 bases from V and 4 bases from J, leaving 11 bases between. CDR3 protein: CASSETRLYGYTF. The CDR3 DNA follows: TGTGCCAGCAGCGAGACACGCCTCTATGGCTACACCTTC.

This clone was detected once. The rearrangement uses TRBV7-2 and TRBJ1-2, with D perhaps TRBD1 (5 bases). In germline, CDR1 is SGHTA, CDR2 FQGNSA. The CDR3 runs 14 residues. With 1 base removed from V and 3 bases from J, the gap between germline ends came to 9 bases. CDR3 residues: CASSLDPGDYGYTF. Written as DNA, the CDR3 is TGTGCCAGCAGCTTAGACCCGGGGGACTATGGCTACACCTTC.

This chain uses TRBV27 with TRBJ2-7, with 10 nucleotides matching TRBD1. V lost 3 bases to trimming and J lost 9 bases; unmatched junction nucleotides: 14. This CDR3 is built from 16 residues. The germline CDR1 and CDR2 sequences are MNHEY and SMNVEV (reference sequence). The chain's CDR3 is CASSFLRGTGVNRQYF. CDR3 DNA sequence: TGTGCCAGCAGTTTCCTTCGAGGGACAGGGGTCAATAGGCAGTACTTC.

This rearrangement joins TRBV7-3 to TRBJ1-2, with 9 bases identical to TRBD1. This CDR3 contains 15 residues. The V and J ends lost 4 bases and 6 bases, in that order; junction bases with no gene match: 9. Germline lookup yields CDR1 SGHTA and CDR2 FQGTGA. CDR3 in DNA: TGTGCCAGCAGCTCCGGGACAGGGTCATGGGATGGCTACACCTTC. Translated: CASSSGTGSWDGYTF.

The chain links TRBV6-2 or TRBV6-3 to TRBJ2-7; the D is unclear. The CDR3 runs 12 residues. V was pared by 5 bases and J by 0 bases, with 5 bases between. Looked up from germline, CDR1 is MNHEY and CDR2 is SVGEGT. The DNA of the CDR3 is TGTGCCAGCAGTGGCAGCTCCTACGAGCAGTACTTC. It encodes CASSGSSYEQYF.

The chain combines TRBV19 with TRBJ1-2; a possible D gene is TRBD1 (6 bases). Trimming removed 7 bases at V and 4 bases at J, with 19 bases between. CDR3 length: 15 residues. Germline loops: CDR1 LNHDA, CDR2 SQIVND (reference sequence). The CDR3 here is CASTHTGGQGYGYTF. The CDR3 nucleotides read TGTGCCAGTACCCATACGGGGGGGCAAGGCTATGGCTACACCTTC.

This clone was detected only a few times. The V call is TRBV2, the J call TRBJ1-2; D is uncertain. Germline V gene lookup returns CDR1 SNHLY and CDR2 FYNNEI. Trimming removed 6 bases at V and 3 bases at J, with 11 bases between. The CDR3 extends over 13 amino acids. DNA for the CDR3: TGTGCCAGCAGCGTAGACTTTTACTATGGCTACACCTTC. This translates into CASSVDFYYGYTF.

This clone came up once. V gene TRBV12-3 or TRBV12-4 combines with J gene TRBJ1-1, with D unclear. This CDR3 is 13 amino acids long. The germline V and J ends were trimmed by 3 bases and 6 bases, with 11 bases remaining between them. This CDR3 reads CASSFGMGAEAFF. The CDR3 DNA is TGTGCCAGCAGTTTCGGTATGGGCGCTGAAGCTTTCTTT.

J is TRBJ1-5 and V is TRBV7-8; TRBD1 agrees at 7 bases. The V gene's germline CDR1 is SGHVS and CDR2 FQNEAQ. CDR3 size: 15 residues. Trimming cost V 1 base and J 1 base; bases outside gene matches: 1. CDR3 DNA: TGTGCCAGCAGCTTAGGGACAGGCAGCAATCAGCCCCAGCATTTT. Translating gives CASSLGTGSNQPQHF.

The table lists this clone with many counts. The rearrangement joins TRBV30 to TRBJ2-2, with D tentatively TRBD2 (6 bases). Germline-derived CDR1 and CDR2 are GTSNPN and SVGIG (reference sequence). Trimming stripped 3 bases from V and 0 bases from J, with 8 bases between. The CDR3 loop spans 14 amino acids. This CDR3 is CAWRRGPNTGELFF. The DNA for the CDR3 is TGTGCCTGGAGGCGGGGACCGAACACCGGGGAGCTGTTTTTT.

The V call is TRBV27, the J call TRBJ2-7; the match to TRBD1 covers 7 bases. Trimming at V came to 6 bases and at J to 0 bases, leaving 5 bases not matched to a gene. CDR3 size: 14 residues. CDR1 MNHEY and CDR2 SMNVEV come from the germline V gene (reference sequence). In nucleotides, the CDR3 is TGTGCCAGCAGGTTACAGGGGAGCTCCTACGAGCAGTACTTC. Translation gives CASRLQGSSYEQYF.

This clone is a singleton in its sample. The chain links TRBV5-4 to TRBJ2-1; 7 nucleotides match TRBD2. Germline V gene sequence: CDR1 SGHNT, CDR2 YYREEE (reference sequence). The CDR3 consists of 14 residues. The V segment lost 0 bases and the J segment 9 bases; nucleotides outside the gene matches: 6. The CDR3: CASSLGSGGGEQFF. The DNA of the CDR3 is TGTGCCAGCAGCTTGGGAAGTGGGGGGGGTGAGCAGTTCTTC.

CDR3 protein: CASSPATGTGFNYGYTF. CDR3 in DNA: TGTGCCAGCAGCCCTGCGACAGGAACCGGTTTTAACTATGGCTACACCTTC. This chain uses TRBV5-5 with TRBJ1-2; D is perhaps TRBD1 (6 bases). Germline V lookup: CDR1 SGHKS, CDR2 YYEKEE (reference sequence). The CDR3 consists of 17 residues. V was shortened by 4 bases and J by 1 base, with 20 bases between the two germline ends.

The rearrangement uses TRBV7-8 and TRBJ1-2; D might be TRBD1 (6 bases). Germline CDR1 is SGHVS and CDR2 is FQNEAQ. V shed 2 bases and J shed 2 bases, with 15 bases lying between them. CDR3 length: 16 residues. The CDR3 region has the DNA TGTGCCAGCAGCTTAACAACCTCGGACAGAAACTATGGCTACACCTTC. Translation: CASSLTTSDRNYGYTF.

The CDR3 spells CASKGQASYEQYF. The CDR3 bases are TGCGCCAGTAAGGGACAGGCCTCCTACGAGCAGTACTTC. V and J are TRBV5-1 and TRBJ2-7; TRBD1 matches at 8 bases. The CDR3 loop spans 13 amino acids. Germline CDR1 is SGHRS and CDR2 is YFSETQ. With 8 bases clipped from V and 0 bases from J, the junction kept 4 bases outside the gene matches.

The V and J genes are TRBV15 and TRBJ1-2, with D maybe TRBD1 (6 bases). Germline V lookup: CDR1 LNHNV, CDR2 YYDKDF (reference sequence). The CDR3 has 17 amino acids. V lost 0 bases and J lost 0, with 14 bases in between. CDR3 amino acids: CATSRDQDRPSNYGYTF. The CDR3 bases are TGTGCCACCAGCAGAGATCAGGACAGACCCTCTAACTATGGCTACACCTTC.

The chain joins TRBV29-1 to TRBJ1-1; 9 nucleotides line up with TRBD1. The CDR3 extends over 13 amino acids. The germline V gene has CDR1 SQVTM and CDR2 ANQGSEA. With V trimmed by 7 bases and J by 4 bases, 7 bases remained unmatched. The CDR3 DNA follows: TGCAGCGGCAGACAGGGGGTGAGCACTGAAGCTTTCTTT. Protein product: CSGRQGVSTEAFF.